The clone carrying this TCR beta chain was detected ten times or more. Its antigen is not known. CDR1 and CDR2 (germline): KGHSH, LQKENI. The CDR3 runs 14 residues. V lost 2 bases to trimming and J lost 4 bases; unmatched junction nucleotides: 3. This specimen comes from a study of response to subunit inactivated influenza vaccine. Using its own MiXCR run on the RT-PCR reads, TCRdb lists one record per CDR3 protein. This table has hundreds of thousands of distinct CDR3 sequences, approximately 14% appearing once. Whole-study results and caveats: Authors suggested each seasonal flu vaccination may recruit only limited numbers of new T cells.

This chain joins TRBV18 and TRBJ2-7; 9 positions match TRBD1. The sequence came from a man over 45 who received an inactivated influenza vaccine. The specimen was PBMCs from blood, collected about 11 days after vaccination. CDR3 protein: CASSPRQGEYEQYF. The CDR3 DNA follows: TGTGCCAGCTCACCAAGACAGGGGGAATACGAGCAGTACTTC.